This is a list of T cell receptor beta chains from one sample in a study of CD8+ T cells in alopecia areata. Repertoires were generated with immunoSEQ multiplex PCR, while TCRdb's copy carries only in-frame clones and drops some. Counted here are hundreds of thousands of clones, less than 80% occurring once; the ten biggest clones make up approximately 1.2%. The sequencing used CD4+ T cells sorted from blood, collected at week 0. These receptors came from a human donor with alopecia areata. The CDR3 runs from the conserved cysteine through the conserved F or W. A D gene is named only where the DNA matches it firmly. Rows give clone size only sometimes, using once, few, many, or a class for an expanded clone.

D	size	J	V	DNA	CDR3
TRBD1	.	TRBJ2-7	TRBV6-6	TGTGCCAGCAGACTGGGACAGGGGTCATACGAGCAGTACTTC	CASRLGQGSYEQYF
TRBD1	few	TRBJ2-5	TRBV2	TGTGCCAGCAGTGTTTGGACAGGAGTAGAGACCCAGTACTTC	CASSVWTGVETQYF
.	.	TRBJ1-2	TRBV6-1	TGTGCCAGCAGTGGACACCTCAAGCATGGCTACACCTTC	CASSGHLKHGYTF
.	.	TRBJ2-2	TRBV4-2	TGTGCCAGCAGCCAAGATATAGTCCCCGGGGAGCTGTTTTTT	CASSQDIVPGELFF
TRBD1	.	TRBJ2-3	TRBV27	TGTGCCAGCAAGGACAGGGTTACAGATACGCAGTATTTT	CASKDRVTDTQYF
.	few	TRBJ2-1	TRBV30	TGTGCCTGGAGTAGGGACACAACTGGGGATGAGCAGTTCTTC	CAWSRDTTGDEQFF
TRBD1	.	TRBJ1-1	TRBV30	TGTGCCTGGAGTGCCTGGGACGGCCAGGGGGGCACTGAAGCTTTCTTT	CAWSAWDGQGGTEAFF
.	.	TRBJ2-3	TRBV27	TGTGCCAGCAGTCAAGACAGGCTTTACACAGATACGCAGTATTTT	CASSQDRLYTDTQYF
TRBD1	.	TRBJ2-2	TRBV7-2	TGTGCCAGCAGCTCTCACGGGACAGGACTCACCGGGGAGCTGTTTTTT	CASSSHGTGLTGELFF
.	.	TRBJ2-7	TRBV29-1	TGCAGCGTGCTTGACGGAAGCAACGAGCAGTACTTC	CSVLDGSNEQYF
.	few	TRBJ1-1	TRBV5-6	TGTGCCAGCAGCCGCCGAGGAGGAACAGGCACTGAAGCTTTCTTT	CASSRRGGTGTEAFF
.	.	TRBJ2-1	TRBV5-1	TGCGCCAGCAGCCTACAGGAGAATGAGCAGTTCTTC	CASSLQENEQFF
.	.	TRBJ2-7	TRBV7-2	TGTGCCAGCAGCTCCCACGGTAACGAGCAATACTTC	CASSSHGNEQYF
.	.	TRBJ2-5	TRBV7-3	TGTGCCAGCAGCTTACAGTCCCAAGAGACCCAGTACTTC	CASSLQSQETQYF
.	.	TRBJ1-5	TRBV30	TGTGCCTGGAGTGTACCGGGACGCCGGGATCAGCCCCAGCATTTT	CAWSVPGRRDQPQHF
.	.	TRBJ2-4	TRBV29-1	TGCAGCGTTGAACTAGGCAGTCGGTCCAAAAACATTCAGTACTTC	CSVELGSRSKNIQYF
TRBD1	once	TRBJ1-5	TRBV4-1	TGCGCCAGCAGCCAGCGGGACAGGGGGGGACAGCCCCAGCATTTT	CASSQRDRGGQPQHF
TRBD2	.	TRBJ2-5	TRBV9	TGTGCCAGCAGCGTAGCTCCCCGGGGGGAACAAGAGACCCAGTACTTC	CASSVAPRGEQETQYF
TRBD2	.	TRBJ2-5	TRBV10-3	TGTGCCACCATAGCGGGGGATGGCCAAGAGACCCAGTACTTC	CATIAGDGQETQYF
TRBD2	.	TRBJ2-1	TRBV27	TGTGCCAGCAGTGGAACTAGCGGGGGGGCCCATGAGCAGTTCTTC	CASSGTSGGAHEQFF
.	.	TRBJ2-3	TRBV2	TGTGCCAGCAAGGCTTATACGCAGTATTTT	CASKAYTQYF
.	.	TRBJ1-1	TRBV27	TGTGCCAGCAGCCCCGGGGGTAGGGGAAGAGAAGCTTTCTTT	CASSPGGRGREAFF
.	.	TRBJ1-2	TRBV6-5	TGTGCCAGCAGTGGGGATAGAGGTCTCTATGGCTACACCTTC	CASSGDRGLYGYTF
TRBD1	once	TRBJ1-2	TRBV29-1	TGCAGCGTTGGGGACAGGGGAGACTATGGCTACACCTTC	CSVGDRGDYGYTF
.	.	TRBJ2-7	TRBV25-1	TGTGCCAGCAGTGAGACGGGCAGGGGCTACGAGCAGTACTTC	CASSETGRGYEQYF
.	.	TRBJ2-7	TRBV2	TGTGCCAGCAGACAGGGAGGACCCAACGAGCAGTACTTC	CASRQGGPNEQYF
.	.	TRBJ2-7	TRBV29-1	TGCAGCGTTGCGCCAAGTGCCCACGAGCAGTACTTC	CSVAPSAHEQYF
.	few	TRBJ2-3	TRBV29-1	TGCAGCGTTAAAGAGGGTGCAGATACGCAGTATTTT	CSVKEGADTQYF
.	few	TRBJ1-2	TRBV4-3	TGCGCCAGCAGCCAACCGGACAGACCTAACTATGGCTACACCTTC	CASSQPDRPNYGYTF
.	.	TRBJ2-7	TRBV5-1	TGCGCCAGCAGCCCGACAGGAGACTACGAGCAGTACTTC	CASSPTGDYEQYF
.	.	TRBJ1-1	TRBV5-1	TGCGCCAGCAGCTTGACAGGAAACTTCGGAGCTTTCTTT	CASSLTGNFGAFF
.	.	TRBJ1-2	TRBV30	TGTGCCTGGAGTGTAAGTCATGGCTACACCTTC	CAWSVSHGYTF
.	few	TRBJ2-3	TRBV7-9	TGTGCCAGCACAACCGCGGGGACAGATACGCAGTATTTT	CASTTAGTDTQYF
.	.	TRBJ2-1	TRBV7-9	TGTGCCAGCAGCTCCGCCAGCTCCTACAATGAGCAGTTCTTC	CASSSASSYNEQFF
.	.	TRBJ1-4	TRBV23-1	TGCGCCAGCAGTCCTTCAGGCGGTGGTTCGGAAAAACTGTTTTTT	CASSPSGGGSEKLFF
.	.	TRBJ2-5	TRBV7-3	TGTGCCAGCAGCTTGGGGAGTCCAAGCCAAGAGACCCAGTACTTC	CASSLGSPSQETQYF
.	.	TRBJ1-2	TRBV30	TGTGCCTGGGGAGGGAATGGCTACACCTTC	CAWGGNGYTF
.	once	TRBJ2-7	TRBV4-3	TGCGCCAGCAGCCAAGTTCGCTACTACGAGCAGTACTTC	CASSQVRYYEQYF
.	.	TRBJ2-1	TRBV7-8	TGTGCCAGCAGCTCCGAGGGGTGGGGACAGCAGTTCTTC	CASSSEGWGQQFF
.	.	TRBJ2-1	TRBV4-1	TGCGCCAGCAGCCAAGATAAATGGGGGGACTACAATGAGCAGTTCTTC	CASSQDKWGDYNEQFF
.	.	TRBJ2-5	TRBV14	TGTGCCAGCAGCCGCGGAGAGGAGACCCAGTACTTC	CASSRGEETQYF
.	.	TRBJ1-5	TRBV30	TGTGCCTGGAGTGTAGGGGCCGGGCGGCCCCAGCATTTT	CAWSVGAGRPQHF
.	few	TRBJ2-6	TRBV25-1	TGTGCCAGCAGTGCACCAGGCATCGCTGGGGCCAACGTCCTGACTTTC	CASSAPGIAGANVLTF
.	.	TRBJ2-4	TRBV6-6	TGTGCCAGCAGCGCACAGTCCCACGTTCAGTACTTC	CASSAQSHVQYF
.	.	TRBJ2-6	TRBV30	TGTGCCTGGAGGCCGGGACATTCGTTCTCTGGGGCCAACGTCCTGACTTTC	CAWRPGHSFSGANVLTF
.	.	TRBJ1-1	TRBV19	TGTGCCAGTAGTATCCCGGGACCGAACACTGAAGCTTTCTTT	CASSIPGPNTEAFF
TRBD1	.	TRBJ1-6	TRBV6-6	TGTGCCAGCAGTACGACAGGGGATCGCAATTCACCCCTCCACTTT	CASSTTGDRNSPLHF
.	once	TRBJ2-7	TRBV12-5	TGTGCTAGTGGTTTGGTACGCGACGAGCAGTACTTC	CASGLVRDEQYF
TRBD2	.	TRBJ2-1	TRBV7-7	TGTGCTAGCAGCTTAGCGGGGGGATACAATGAGCAGTTCTTC	CASSLAGGYNEQFF
TRBD2	few	TRBJ2-7	TRBV6-5	TGTGCCAGCGGCGGAGCGGGGGGCCACTACGAGCAGTACTTC	CASGGAGGHYEQYF
.	.	TRBJ2-3	TRBV29-1	TGCAGCGTTGGGCAGGCCACAGATACGCAGTATTTT	CSVGQATDTQYF
TRBD1	.	TRBJ1-1	TRBV2	TGTGCCAGCAGTCTGGACAGGCCCAACACTGAAGCTTTCTTT	CASSLDRPNTEAFF
TRBD1	.	TRBJ1-4	TRBV7-2	TGTGCCAGCAGCTTCTATACAGGGGGGAATGAAAAACTGTTTTTT	CASSFYTGGNEKLFF
.	few	TRBJ2-5	TRBV15	TGTGCCACCAGCACTTCGGGAATCCAAGAGACCCAGTACTTC	CATSTSGIQETQYF
TRBD1	few	TRBJ1-4	TRBV7-2	TGTGCCAGCAGCCCGTACAGGGGGACTAACGAAAAACTGTTTTTT	CASSPYRGTNEKLFF
.	.	TRBJ1-2	TRBV5-6	TGTGCCAGCAGCCCGGAAAGCCGAGGGAGCTATGGCTACACCTTC	CASSPESRGSYGYTF
TRBD1	.	TRBJ2-6	TRBV25-1	TGTGCCAGCAGCCATGGGGACAGGGGGGTCGCTGGGGCCAACGTCCTGACTTTC	CASSHGDRGVAGANVLTF
.	.	TRBJ2-7	TRBV11-2	TGTGCCAGCACCCTCATCAGGGATCACGAGCAGTACTTC	CASTLIRDHEQYF
.	few	TRBJ1-1	TRBV29-1	TGCAGCGGGACGGAGAACACTGAAGCTTTCTTT	CSGTENTEAFF